The 9 T cell receptor beta chains presented below share a single source sample, sequenced in a study of Ad26.COV2.S vaccination and SARS-CoV-2 variants. The table came from immunoSEQ multiplex PCR; TCRdb's copy has only in-frame clones and leaves some out. Of approximately 300,000 clones in the sample, around 84% were seen once. Stated treatment: roughly 19 received Ad26.COV2.S at low or high dose, single or two shots; about 5 received placebo; per-sample allocation not given. The investigators took samples on day 63 after the first vaccine or placebo injection. Source: peripheral blood, taken in a trial of Ad26.COV2.S vaccine versus placebo. These receptors came from a person between 18 and 60 years old who received the Ad26.COV2.S COVID-19 vaccine or a placebo.

This clone was recorded once. This chain connects TRBV7-2 to TRBJ2-3; D possibly uses TRBD1 or TRBD2 (5 bases each). The V end was cut by 9 bases, the J end by 4 bases, with 20 bases between. The CDR3 loop spans 15 amino acids. In germline, CDR1 is SGHTA, CDR2 FQGNSA. The CDR3 DNA follows: TGTGCCAGTAGCAGCAGCGACCGGGGCCCAGATACGCAGTATTTT. Its translation: CASSSSDRGPDTQYF. The whole variable domain, remainder taken from reference TRBV7-2 and TRBJ2-3, is GAGVSQSPSNKVTEKGKDVELRCDPISGHTALYWYRQSLGQGLEFLIYFQGNSAPDKSGLPSDRFSAERTGGSVSTLTIQRTQQEDSAVYLCASSSSDRGPDTQYFGPGTRLTVL.

V and J are TRBV5-6 and TRBJ2-3; possible D gene TRBD2, 5 bases. Germline CDR1 and CDR2: SGHDT and YYEEEE. V was trimmed by 4 bases and J by 4 bases, leaving 16 bases between them. CDR3 length: 15 amino acids. The CDR3 DNA reads as TGTGCCAGCAGCCGGACGGGAAGGGTTGCAGATACGCAGTATTTT. Protein: CASSRTGRVADTQYF.

The chain employs TRBV18 and TRBJ1-1; perhaps TRBD1 as D (5 bases). CDR3 size: 14 residues. Trimming shortened V by 6 bases and J by 1 base, and 12 bases separated the two germline ends. Germline values: CDR1 KGHSH, CDR2 LQKENI. CDR3 protein: CASSRQKSNTEAFF. The CDR3 DNA is TGTGCCAGCTCCCGACAGAAATCGAACACTGAAGCTTTCTTT.

This clone is a singleton in its sample. The chain uses TRBV5-6 and TRBJ2-2; TRBD2 matches at 14 bases. CDR3 size: 16 residues. V was pared by 2 bases and J by 5 bases, with 2 bases of the junction left unmatched. Germline V gene sequence: CDR1 SGHDT, CDR2 YYEEEE. The CDR3 is CASSFRTSGGTGELFF. The DNA for the CDR3 is TGTGCCAGCAGCTTCCGGACTAGCGGGGGGACCGGGGAGCTGTTTTTT. Full variable domain (outside the CDR3, taken from reference TRBV5-6 and TRBJ2-2): DAGVTQSPTHLIKTRGQQVTLRCSPKSGHDTVSWYQQALGQGPQFIFQYYEEEERQRGNFPDRFSGHQFPNYSSELNVNALLLGDSALYLCASSFRTSGGTGELFFGEGSRLTVL.

CDR3 bases: TGTGCCAGTAGTCTTCGAGAAAAACTGTTTTTT. This translates into CASSLREKLFF. The rearrangement uses TRBV19 and TRBJ1-4, with D hard to call. CDR1 and CDR2 (germline): LNHDA, SQIVND (reference sequence). This CDR3 comprises 11 residues. The V end was cut by 5 bases, the J end by 8 bases, with 6 bases between.

The chain has TRBV4-1 and TRBJ2-5; a weak D match, TRBD2 (7 bases). The CDR3 length is 15 residues. V was shortened by 1 base and J by 4 bases, with 13 bases between the two germline ends. Germline V gene sequence: CDR1 MGHRA, CDR2 YSYEKL. The CDR3 region is CASSQVGGLGETQYF. CDR3 coding DNA: TGCGCCAGCAGCCAAGTGGGGGGGCTGGGAGAGACCCAGTACTTC.

The CDR3 loop reads CASRPWTGGELGAFF. The CDR3 DNA sequence: TGTGCCAGCAGACCCTGGACCGGGGGGGAACTGGGAGCTTTCTTT. The chain carries TRBV6-5 and TRBJ1-1, with D possibly matching TRBD1 (5 bases). V lost 6 bases and J 10 bases, leaving 24 bases between the germline ends. Germline CDR1 is MNHEY and CDR2 is SVGAGI. The CDR3 length is 15 residues.

This chain joins TRBV30 and TRBJ1-1, with D possibly TRBD1 on 5 matching bases. The germline V gene encodes CDR1 GTSNPN and CDR2 SVGIG (reference sequence). Trimming stripped 0 bases from V and 0 bases from J, with 11 bases between. The CDR3 has 15 amino acids. CDR3 protein: CAWSVRGSMNTEAFF. The DNA for the CDR3 is TGTGCCTGGAGTGTACGGGGCAGCATGAACACTGAAGCTTTCTTT.

CDR3 loop: CASTSQGRYEQYF. The CDR3 nucleotides are TGTGCCAGCACCTCCCAGGGCCGATACGAGCAGTACTTC. The J gene is TRBJ2-7, the V gene TRBV5-6; D may be TRBD1 (5 bases). The germline gives CDR1 SGHDT, CDR2 YYEEEE. The V gene lost 6 bases and the J gene lost 4 bases, with 14 bases spanning the gap. This CDR3 is built from 13 residues.